Presented here are 2 T cell receptor beta chains from one specimen sequenced in a study of regulatory T cells in long-lasting Graves disease. Both iRepertoire HTBI primers and Arm-PCR of CDR3 regions were used to build the TCR beta libraries. TCRdb independently ran MiXCR on the multiplex PCR reads; one entry per CDR3 protein. This sample has 400,000 to 500,000 distinct CDR3 sequences, with 21% found just once. Time point specified: persistent/refractory GD, antithyroid drugs over 5 years with positive TRAb. The TCR library used RNA extracted from PBMCs. This specimen was peripheral blood mononuclear cells (PBMCs), taken when the disease was refractory, from a patient treated with antithyroid drugs. The receptor set was obtained from a female donor with Graves disease.

This sequence joins TRBV4-2 and TRBJ1-5; D gene uncertain. CDR1 and CDR2 from the germline V gene are LGHNA and YNFKEQ. Trimming cost V 0 bases and J 2 bases, with 14 bases left between them. The CDR3 has 17 residues. For the CDR3, the DNA is TGTGCCAGCAGCCAAGAAGGCCCTTCTGCAGGCAATCAGCCCCAGCATTTT. Its protein product is CASSQEGPSAGNQPQHF.

This clonotype showed up many times. The rearrangement uses TRBV6-1 and TRBJ2-7; D unresolved. V was clipped by 5 bases and J by 4 bases, with 12 bases between them. The CDR3 runs 13 residues. Germline values: CDR1 MNHNS, CDR2 SASEGT. CDR3 nucleotides: TGTGCCAGCAGTAGACTGGACCATTACGAGCAGTACTTC. Protein: CASSRLDHYEQYF.